Each of the 9 T cell receptor beta chains below was sequenced from the same sample in a study of T cells in women clearing cervical HPV infection. Here immunoSEQ multiplex PCR was the method, and the copy in TCRdb shows in-frame clones only, minus some. The listing records some 20,000 clones. Sequenced input: blood buffy coat. The receptors derive from a woman between 18 and 75 years old with a cervical HPV16 infection that either progressed to CIN3+ or cleared (not recorded which).

The chain's CDR3 is CASARTGPHVLTF. The sequenced CDR3 bases are TGTGCCAGCGCACGGACAGGGCCCCACGTC. This sequence joins TRBV7-9 and TRBJ2-6; 8 nucleotides align to TRBD1. The sequence runs out 3 residues before the end of the CDR3; the remainder is reconstructed from the germline J gene. The CDR3 extends over 13 amino acids. V lost 8 bases to trimming and J lost 11 bases; unmatched junction nucleotides: 8. Per germline, CDR1 SEHNR and CDR2 FQNEAQ (reference sequence).

The sequenced part of the CDR3 DNA is TGTGCCTGGAGTCCCTGGACAGGGGACTTCTCCTATAATTCACCC. Amino acid sequence: CAWSPWTGDFSYNSP. In full, the CDR3 is CAWSPWTGDFSYNSPLHF. The chain links TRBV30 to TRBJ1-6; 9 nucleotides align to TRBD1. The read stops 3 residues short of the end of the CDR3; the missing end is completed from the germline J gene. The CDR3 consists of 18 residues. Germline CDR1 reads GTSNPN; CDR2 reads SVGIG (reference sequence). V lost 2 bases to trimming and J lost 0 bases; unmatched junction nucleotides: 8. The full variable domain, with the rest looked up from reference TRBV30 and TRBJ1-6, is SQTIHQWPATLVQPVGSPLSLECTVEGTSNPNLYWYRQAAGRGLQLLFYSVGIGQISSEVPQNLSASRPQDRQFILSSKKLLLSDSGFYLCAWSPWTGDFSYNSPLHFGNGTRLTVT.

Details on this clone: The CDR3 end lies 3 residues beyond the end of the read and is filled in from the germline J gene. The V and J genes are TRBV30 and TRBJ2-2; D remains unclear. CDR1 is GTSNPN and CDR2 is SVGIG in the germline V gene (reference sequence). The CDR3 totals 11 residues. CDR3: CAWSDGGELFF. The covered CDR3 bases are TGTGCCTGGAGTGACGGCGGAGAG. The complete variable domain, with remaining parts taken from reference TRBV30 and TRBJ2-2, reads SQTIHQWPATLVQPVGSPLSLECTVEGTSNPNLYWYRQAAGRGLQLLFYSVGIGQISSEVPQNLSASRPQDRQFILSSKKLLLSDSGFYLCAWSDGGELFFGEGSRLTVL.

A word on this clone: From the germline J gene comes the end of the CDR3, since the read stops 3 residues before it. The chain recombines TRBV5-1 with TRBJ2-1; unclear D gene. Per germline, CDR1 SGHRS and CDR2 YFSETQ. The CDR3 runs 11 residues. Trimming left V 1 base short and J 8 bases short, with 4 bases between. The CDR3 spells CASSLRDEQFF. Incomplete CDR3 DNA: TGCGCCAGCAGCTTGCGGGATGAG.

On this clone itself: The junction does not match germline at one end; this may be a read error. The observed sequence ends 3 residues before the CDR3 terminus, with the missing tail filled in from the germline J gene. The rearrangement links TRBV4-2 to TRBJ2-2; 7 nucleotides agree with TRBD1. This CDR3 has 17 residues. Per germline, CDR1 LGHNA and CDR2 YNFKEQ. The CDR3 here is CASSHQQGPENTGELFF. The sequenced CDR3 bases are TGCGCCAGCAGCCATCAACAGGGGCCAGAGAACACCGGGGAG.

Notes on this clone: Read sequence stops 3 residues before the CDR3 end, and the germline J gene provides the missing end. The genes are TRBV7-9 and TRBJ1-1, with D uncertain. V dropped 7 bases and J dropped 5 bases, with 17 bases sitting between them. Germline V gene lookup returns CDR1 SEHNR and CDR2 FQNEAQ (reference sequence). This CDR3 is 14 amino acids long. This CDR3 is CASTPGFGWTEAFF. The covered CDR3 bases are TGTGCCAGCACCCCCGGGTTTGGGTGGACTGAA.

The CDR3 region is CASNQGAQNTGELFF. Incomplete CDR3 DNA: TGTGCCAGTAACCAGGGGGCGCAAAACACCGGGGAG. V usage is TRBV19 and J usage is TRBJ2-2, with 8 positions matching TRBD1. The CDR3 goes on 3 residues after the read ends, and that part is filled in from the germline J gene. The germline V gene has CDR1 LNHDA and CDR2 SQIVND (reference sequence). This CDR3 comprises 15 residues. J lost 2 bases, V lost 7 bases, and 6 bases had no gene match. Combining the CDR3 with reference TRBV19 and TRBJ2-2 gives the whole variable domain DGGITQSPKYLFRKEGQNVTLSCEQNLNHDAMYWYRQDPGQGLRLIYYSQIVNDFQKGDIAEGYSVSREKKESFPLTVTSAQKNPTAFYLCASNQGAQNTGELFFGEGSRLTVL.

Worth noting for this clone: The read finishes 3 residues shy of the CDR3 end, and the germline J gene is used to complete it. This chain links TRBV20-1 with TRBJ2-7; D possibly uses TRBD1 or TRBD2 (6 bases each). The germline V gene has CDR1 DFQATT and CDR2 SNEGSKA (reference sequence). The length of the CDR3 is 14 residues. The V end was cut by 0 bases, the J end by 3 bases, with 12 bases between. CDR3 sequence reads: CSARDGGGHYEQYF. The CDR3 DNA, read in part, is TGCAGTGCTAGAGATGGAGGGGGACACTACGAG.

Notes on this clone: The sequence runs out 3 residues before the end of the CDR3; the remainder is reconstructed from the germline J gene. The chain couples TRBV7-6 to TRBJ2-1, with D perhaps matching TRBD1 (6 bases). Trimming pared 1 base from V and 3 bases from J, leaving 10 bases between. This CDR3 region has 15 residues. Germline values: CDR1 SGHVS, CDR2 FNYEAQ. The CDR3 sequence is CASSLGGTYYNEQFF. CDR3 DNA, as far as it was read: TGTGCCAGCAGCTTAGGAGGGACATACTACAATGAG.